Listed here are 32 T cell receptor beta chains from one sample, sequenced in a study of blood T cell repertoires in COVID-19. Profiling relied on immunoSEQ multiplex PCR, and the TCRdb table lists in-frame clones only, not all of them. Of about 250,000 clones listed, around 81% were seen once; the top ten hold about a sixth. Sample: peripheral blood. The receptors originated from a person between 70 and 80 years old with COVID-19, enrolled during active disease.

The chain joins TRBV5-4 to TRBJ2-1; TRBD1 matches 7 bases. There are 15 residues in the CDR3. In germline, CDR1 is SGHNT, CDR2 YYREEE (reference sequence). The junction had 13 bases not matched to a gene; V was cut back by 3 bases and J by 10 bases. The CDR3 DNA sequence: TGTGCCAGCAGCTCCTTCCACGACAGGGACCGGGAGCAGTTCTTC. Translating it yields CASSSFHDRDREQFF.

J is TRBJ2-7 and V is TRBV7-9; TRBD2 matches 8 bases. With V trimmed by 5 bases and J by 6 bases, 12 bases remained unmatched. In germline, CDR1 is SEHNR, CDR2 FQNEAQ (reference sequence). CDR3 length equals 15 residues. The CDR3 bases are TGTGCCAGCAGCCCAAGCGGGGGTCGGGCGGGCGAGCAGTACTTC. This codes for CASSPSGGRAGEQYF.

CDR3 nucleotides: TGTGCCAGCAGCTTAGCAAGGACAGGGAACACTGAAGCTTTCTTT. As protein: CASSLARTGNTEAFF. This chain joins TRBV7-8 and TRBJ1-1; the match to TRBD1 covers 7 bases. V shed 0 bases and J 1 base; nucleotides not matched to a gene: 2. The CDR3 loop spans 15 amino acids. Germline V gene lookup returns CDR1 SGHVS and CDR2 FQNEAQ. The complete variable domain, with remaining parts taken from reference TRBV7-8 and TRBJ1-1, reads GAGVSQSPRYKVAKRGQDVALRCDPISGHVSLFWYQQALGQGPEFLTYFQNEAQLDKSGLPSDRFFAERPEGSVSTLKIQRTQQEDSAVYLCASSLARTGNTEAFFGQGTRLTVV.

The chain has TRBV4-3 and TRBJ2-1; 7 nucleotides agree with TRBD1. This CDR3 has 14 residues. Trimming cost V 4 bases and J 3 bases; bases outside gene matches: 3. The V gene's germline CDR1 is LGHNA and CDR2 YSLEER. The CDR3 coding sequence is TGCGCCAGCAGCCCGGGACAGCTCTACAATGAGCAGTTCTTC. Its translation: CASSPGQLYNEQFF.

The chain joins TRBV19 to TRBJ2-4; TRBD1 agrees at 8 bases. Germline values: CDR1 LNHDA, CDR2 SQIVND (reference sequence). With 5 bases clipped from V and 1 base from J, the junction kept 4 bases outside the gene matches. This CDR3 is built from 15 residues. The DNA of the CDR3 is TGTGCCAGTAGTCAGACAGGGGAGGCCAAAAACATTCAGTACTTC. This codes for CASSQTGEAKNIQYF.

CDR3 residues: CASGTSGYNEQFF. The CDR3 region has the DNA TGTGCCTCAGGGACTAGCGGCTACAATGAGCAGTTCTTC. The rearrangement uses TRBV28 and TRBJ2-1, with TRBD2 matching over 11 bases. The CDR3 covers 13 residues. V was clipped by 11 bases and J by 3 bases; unmatched bases: 3. CDR1 is MDHEN and CDR2 is SYDVKM in the germline V gene.

A remark on this clone: A single base separates this from a much larger clone, so it may be a read error. This specimen includes other DNA sequences encoding the same CDR3. This chain joins TRBV5-1 and TRBJ1-4, with TRBD1 matching 8 bases. In germline, CDR1 is SGHRS, CDR2 YFSETQ. The V segment lost 2 bases and the J segment 6 bases; nucleotides outside the gene matches: 3. The CDR3 is 14 residues long. DNA for the CDR3: TGCGCCAGCAGCTTTCAGGGGGCGGATGAAAAACTGTTTTTT. Its protein product is CASSFQGADEKLFF.

The table lists this clone with a count of one. CDR3 DNA: TGCAGTGCTAGTTGGCCAGGGGCTAATGAAAAACTGTTTTTT. Translation: CSASWPGANEKLFF. The chain has TRBV20-1 and TRBJ1-4; weak D call: TRBD1 (6 bases). V lost 3 bases and J 3 bases, leaving 11 bases between the germline ends. The CDR3 extends over 14 amino acids. The germline V gene encodes CDR1 DFQATT and CDR2 SNEGSKA (reference sequence).

The gene calls are TRBV19 and TRBJ1-5, with TRBD1 matching over 7 bases. The V and J ends lost 3 bases and 6 bases, in that order; junction bases with no gene match: 14. This CDR3 spans 17 amino acids. From germline, CDR1 is LNHDA and CDR2 SQIVND (reference sequence). The CDR3 region is CASSIPGQLKGGQPQHF. CDR3 bases: TGTGCCAGTAGTATTCCGGGACAGCTCAAAGGGGGTCAGCCCCAGCATTTT.

The rearrangement joins TRBV7-9 to TRBJ2-5; D is perhaps TRBD2 (5 bases). CDR3 size: 15 residues. Germline CDR1 SEHNR, CDR2 FQNEAQ (reference sequence). Trimming pared 5 bases from V and 1 base from J, leaving 14 bases between. The CDR3 spells CASSNRRGAQETQYF. The CDR3 DNA reads TGTGCCAGCAGCAACCGACGGGGTGCCCAAGAGACCCAGTACTTC.

This clone appeared once. The chain uses TRBV23-1 and TRBJ1-6; the match to TRBD1 covers 10 bases. TRBV23-1 is reported as an ORF; its role is uncertain. The CDR3 loop spans 16 amino acids. V lost 2 bases and J lost 6; bases outside the gene matches: 4. The CDR3 loop reads CASSQGRQGANSPLHF. The CDR3 region has the DNA TGCGCCAGCAGTCAAGGGAGACAGGGGGCTAATTCACCCCTCCACTTT.

V gene TRBV9 combines with J gene TRBJ2-3, with 8 bases aligning to TRBD2. Germline CDR1 is SGDLS and CDR2 is YYNGEE. The CDR3 loop spans 15 amino acids. V lost 2 bases, J lost 1 base, and 3 bases stayed unmatched. CDR3 amino acids: CASSVTSAGTDTQYF. The CDR3 nucleotides are TGTGCCAGCAGCGTGACTAGCGCAGGCACAGATACGCAGTATTTT.

The genes are TRBV5-1 and TRBJ2-5; possibly TRBD2 for D (5 bases). The V gene's germline CDR1 is SGHRS and CDR2 YFSETQ. The length of the CDR3 is 16 residues. Trimming stripped 0 bases from V and 0 bases from J, with 12 bases between. As DNA, the CDR3 is TGCGCCAGCAGCTTGGGAGGGAAACCCCACCAAGAGACCCAGTACTTC. Translation: CASSLGGKPHQETQYF. Filled out from reference TRBV5-1 and TRBJ2-5, the complete variable domain reads KAGVTQTPRYLIKTRGQQVTLSCSPISGHRSVSWYQQTPGQGLQFLFEYFSETQRNKGNFPGRFSGRQFSNSRSEMNVSTLELGDSALYLCASSLGGKPHQETQYFGPGTRLLVL.

This chain links TRBV11-2 with TRBJ1-1; no definite D call. Trimming took off 5 bases at V and 4 bases at J, with 17 bases between the two ends. The CDR3 extends over 15 amino acids. Germline CDR1 and CDR2: SGHAT and FQNNGV. CDR3 residues: CASSPPGAGGTEAFF. CDR3 coding DNA: TGTGCCAGCAGCCCCCCGGGTGCGGGCGGCACTGAAGCTTTCTTT.

The chain carries TRBV5-1 and TRBJ1-1; tentative D call: TRBD1 (5 bases). The CDR3 is 14 residues long. Trimming shortened V by 5 bases and J by 2 bases, and 13 bases separated the two germline ends. Germline V gene data show CDR1 as SGHRS and CDR2 as YFSETQ. The CDR3 bases are TGCGCCAGCAGAACCACCGACAGTAACACTGAAGCTTTCTTT. Protein sequence: CASRTTDSNTEAFF.

The CDR3 bases are TGCGCCAGCAGCTTGGGACTAGCGGGAGGTAGCACAGATACGCAGTATTTT. This gives the protein CASSLGLAGGSTDTQYF. The rearrangement links TRBV5-1 to TRBJ2-3, with 13 positions matching TRBD2. J was trimmed by 0 bases and V by 0 bases; bases with no gene match: 1. Germline CDR1 reads SGHRS; CDR2 reads YFSETQ. The CDR3 loop spans 17 amino acids. The full variable domain, in which reference TRBV5-1 and TRBJ2-3 provide the parts outside the CDR3, is KAGVTQTPRYLIKTRGQQVTLSCSPISGHRSVSWYQQTPGQGLQFLFEYFSETQRNKGNFPGRFSGRQFSNSRSEMNVSTLELGDSALYLCASSLGLAGGSTDTQYFGPGTRLTVL.

V gene TRBV5-4 combines with J gene TRBJ2-7; the match to TRBD2 covers 9 bases. The CDR3 totals 14 residues. V lost 4 bases to trimming and J lost 4 bases; unmatched junction nucleotides: 6. Germline V lookup: CDR1 SGHNT, CDR2 YYREEE (reference sequence). CDR3 residues: CASSHSGRTYEQYF. The CDR3 region has the DNA TGTGCCAGCAGCCATAGCGGGAGAACGTACGAGCAGTACTTC.

The rearrangement links TRBV2 to TRBJ2-1; 11 bases agree with TRBD2. Trimming cost V 4 bases and J 15 bases; bases outside gene matches: 8. CDR3 length: 13 amino acids. CDR1 and CDR2 (germline): SNHLY, FYNNEI. The DNA for the CDR3 is TGTGCCAGCAGTGGACTAGCGGGGCCACCAATGTTCTTC. It translates to CASSGLAGPPMFF.

V gene TRBV7-9 combines with J gene TRBJ1-4; 7 bases are a match to TRBD1. The V segment lost 1 base and the J segment 13 bases; nucleotides outside the gene matches: 0. The CDR3 loop spans 11 amino acids. Germline CDR1 reads SEHNR; CDR2 reads FQNEAQ (reference sequence). CDR3 sequence reads: CASSLGQGLFF. The CDR3 bases are TGTGCCAGCAGCTTAGGACAGGGACTGTTTTTT. Full variable domain (rest looked up from reference TRBV7-9 and TRBJ1-4): DTGVSQNPRHKITKRGQNVTFRCDPISEHNRLYWYRQTLGQGPEFLTYFQNEAQLEKSRLLSDRFSAERPKGSFSTLEIQRTEQGDSAMYLCASSLGQGLFFGSGTQLSVL.

The genes are TRBV7-3 and TRBJ1-4; a weak D match, TRBD1 (5 bases). Trimming stripped 5 bases from V and 5 bases from J, with 15 bases between. The CDR3 extends over 15 amino acids. CDR1 SGHTA and CDR2 FQGTGA come from the germline V gene. Here the CDR3 reads CASSATGVPNEKLFF. The CDR3 DNA sequence: TGTGCCAGCAGCGCAACAGGTGTTCCCAATGAAAAACTGTTTTTT.

This sequence joins TRBV27 and TRBJ1-6; tentative D call: TRBD1 (6 bases). The CDR3 has 18 residues. V was shortened by 0 bases and J by 5 bases, with 17 bases between the two germline ends. The V gene's germline CDR1 is MNHEY and CDR2 SMNVEV (reference sequence). CDR3: CASSLSREQGVDNSPLHF. CDR3 in DNA: TGTGCCAGCAGTTTATCGAGGGAACAGGGAGTGGATAATTCACCCCTCCACTTT.

This clone occurred a few times. The chain is built from TRBV19 and TRBJ1-2; D is possibly TRBD1 (5 bases). The V end lost 9 bases, the J end lost 0 bases, and 14 bases lay between the germline ends. CDR1 and CDR2 from the germline V gene are LNHDA and SQIVND (reference sequence). The CDR3 totals 14 residues. This CDR3 is CASTDRPPNYGYTF. The DNA for the CDR3 is TGTGCCAGCACTGACAGACCGCCTAACTATGGCTACACCTTC.

The rearrangement uses TRBV7-9 and TRBJ2-4; weak D call: TRBD1 (6 bases). Trimming took 6 bases from V and 4 from J, leaving 13 bases between them. CDR3 length: 14 amino acids. Germline values: CDR1 SEHNR, CDR2 FQNEAQ (reference sequence). CDR3 sequence: CASRESDSKNIQYF. For the CDR3, the DNA is TGTGCCAGCAGAGAATCGGACAGTAAAAACATTCAGTACTTC.

The chain joins TRBV4-1 to TRBJ1-1; D remains ambiguous. CDR3 length equals 13 residues. Germline CDR1 reads MGHRA; CDR2 reads YSYEKL. V was trimmed by 0 bases and J by 11 bases, leaving 13 bases between them. The CDR3 DNA sequence: TGCGCCAGCAGCCAAGAAATTCGACATGAGGCTTTCTTT. The encoded protein is CASSQEIRHEAFF.

The chain has TRBV7-2 and TRBJ1-2, with D possibly being TRBD1 (5 bases). Trimming pared 4 bases from V and 5 bases from J, leaving 11 bases between. Per germline, CDR1 SGHTA and CDR2 FQGNSA. The CDR3 is 13 amino acids. CDR3 in DNA: TGTGCCAGCAGCTCACTCGGGGGGTATGGCTACACCTTC. This encodes CASSSLGGYGYTF.

The chain has TRBV15 and TRBJ1-2; D is perhaps TRBD1 (5 bases). The CDR3 runs 14 residues. V was clipped by 4 bases and J by 3 bases, with 12 bases between them. Germline assignment: CDR1 LNHNV and CDR2 YYDKDF (reference sequence). Here the CDR3 reads CATSTWGSDYGYTF. The CDR3, as DNA: TGTGCCACCAGCACCTGGGGCTCTGACTATGGCTACACCTTC. Full variable domain (remainder filled in from reference TRBV15 and TRBJ1-2): DAMVIQNPRYQVTQFGKPVTLSCSQTLNHNVMYWYQQKSSQAPKLLFHYYDKDFNNEADTPDNFQSRRPNTSFCFLDIRSPGLGDTAMYLCATSTWGSDYGYTFGSGTRLTVV.

J is TRBJ2-5 and V is TRBV6-5, with TRBD2 matching 11 bases. Germline-derived CDR1 and CDR2 are MNHEY and SVGAGI. J was trimmed by 7 bases and V by 6 bases; bases with no gene match: 10. The CDR3 consists of 15 residues. CDR3 DNA sequence: TGTGCCAGCAGAAGTAGCGGGGGGGCTTTAGGGACCCAGTACTTC. Translating it yields CASRSSGGALGTQYF.

The V and J genes are TRBV7-9 and TRBJ2-1; 8 positions agree with TRBD2. The CDR3 is made up of 16 amino acids. V shed 6 bases, J shed 0 bases, and the junction held 7 bases outside the gene matches. The V gene's germline CDR1 is SEHNR and CDR2 FQNEAQ (reference sequence). CDR3: CASRASGGRSYNEQFF. The CDR3 DNA is TGTGCCAGCAGGGCAAGCGGGGGACGCTCCTACAATGAGCAGTTCTTC.

The rearrangement links TRBV2 to TRBJ2-2, with 9 bases fitting TRBD1. In germline, CDR1 is SNHLY, CDR2 FYNNEI. The CDR3 spans 15 residues. V was clipped by 7 bases and J by 7 bases; unmatched bases: 10. DNA for the CDR3: TGTGCCAGCAAAGCCGGGACAGGGACAGTCGGGGAGCTGTTTTTT. This encodes CASKAGTGTVGELFF.

The genes are TRBV9 and TRBJ2-5, with a weak D call TRBD2 (5 bases). CDR3 length equals 11 residues. With 7 bases removed from V and 3 bases from J, the gap between germline ends came to 7 bases. Germline V gives CDR1 SGDLS, CDR2 YYNGEE. CDR3 loop: CASSREETQYF. The CDR3 DNA is TGTGCCAGCTCGAGGGAAGAGACCCAGTACTTC.

This clone was seen a single time. This chain joins TRBV7-2 and TRBJ1-2, with 8 nucleotides matching TRBD1. The CDR3 covers 16 residues. With V trimmed by 4 bases and J by 8 bases, 15 bases remained unmatched. Germline V gives CDR1 SGHTA, CDR2 FQGNSA. The CDR3 bases are TGTGCCAGCAGCTCCCCCGGTCGGGCAGGGGGCTCCGGCTACACCTTC. Translated: CASSSPGRAGGSGYTF.

The table lists this clone with a few counts. The J gene is TRBJ2-1, the V gene TRBV30; D not resolved. This CDR3 spans 12 amino acids. V lost 0 bases and J 3 bases, leaving 3 bases between the germline ends. The germline gives CDR1 GTSNPN, CDR2 SVGIG (reference sequence). CDR3 protein: CAWSVNYNEQFF. The CDR3 bases are TGTGCCTGGAGTGTTAACTACAATGAGCAGTTCTTC.